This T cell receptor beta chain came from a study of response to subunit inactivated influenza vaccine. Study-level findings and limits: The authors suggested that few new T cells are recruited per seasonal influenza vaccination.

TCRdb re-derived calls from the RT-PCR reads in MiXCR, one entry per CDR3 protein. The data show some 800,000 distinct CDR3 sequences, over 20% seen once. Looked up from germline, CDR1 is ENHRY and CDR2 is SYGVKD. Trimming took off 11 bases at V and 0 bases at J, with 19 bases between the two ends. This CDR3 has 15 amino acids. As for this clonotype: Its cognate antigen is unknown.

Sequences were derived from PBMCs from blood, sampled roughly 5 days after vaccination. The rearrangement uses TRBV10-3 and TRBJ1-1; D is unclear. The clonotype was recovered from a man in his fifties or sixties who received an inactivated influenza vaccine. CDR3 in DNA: TGTGCCGTTGTCCGGGCCACTGGAATGAACACTGAAGCTTTCTTT. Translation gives CAVVRATGMNTEAFF.